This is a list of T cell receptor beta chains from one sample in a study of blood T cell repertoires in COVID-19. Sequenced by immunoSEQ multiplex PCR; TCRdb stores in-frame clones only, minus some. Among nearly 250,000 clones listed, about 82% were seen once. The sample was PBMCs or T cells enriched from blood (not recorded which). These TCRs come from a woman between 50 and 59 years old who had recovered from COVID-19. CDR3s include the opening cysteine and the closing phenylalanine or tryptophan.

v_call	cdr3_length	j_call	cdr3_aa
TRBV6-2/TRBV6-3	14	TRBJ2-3	CASSLTGGTDTQYF
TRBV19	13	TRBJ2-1	CASTRTAYNEQFF
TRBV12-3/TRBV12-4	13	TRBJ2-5	CASSFWGEETQYF
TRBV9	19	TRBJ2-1	CASSYTVPSGTRGDNEQFF
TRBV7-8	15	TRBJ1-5	CASSLAGHTNQPQHF
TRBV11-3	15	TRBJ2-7	CASSLGGTGANEQYF
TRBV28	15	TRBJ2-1	CASSKSVRSYNEQFF
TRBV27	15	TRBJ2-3	CASTLGARPTDTQYF
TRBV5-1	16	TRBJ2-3	CASSLSPGVLTDTQYF
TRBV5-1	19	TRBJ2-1	CASSYRTSGMRPRYNEQFF
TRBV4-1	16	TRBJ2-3	CASSQDSLVRADTQYF
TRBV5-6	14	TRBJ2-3	CASNPLAYSDTQYF
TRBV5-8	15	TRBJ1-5	CASSSGVERNQPQHF
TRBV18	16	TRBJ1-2	CASSPAVRTATYGYTF
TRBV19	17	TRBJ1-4	CASSTRQGGATNEKLFF
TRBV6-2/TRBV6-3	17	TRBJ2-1	CASSTPTSGRPYNEQFF
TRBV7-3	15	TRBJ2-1	CASSPTSGRATEQFF
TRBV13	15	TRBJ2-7	CASSAPGTGNYEQYF
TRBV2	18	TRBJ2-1	CASSEGPYQRGGNFEQFF
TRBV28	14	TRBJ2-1	CASTSGRIDNEQFF
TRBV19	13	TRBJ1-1	CASSTTVNTEAFF
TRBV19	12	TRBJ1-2	CASRDRDDGYTF
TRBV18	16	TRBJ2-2	CASSPQRTANTGELFF
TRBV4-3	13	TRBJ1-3	CASSQETRNTIYF
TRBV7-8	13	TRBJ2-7	CASSHRQTYEQYF
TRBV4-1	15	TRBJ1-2	CASSQPPGQGYGYTF
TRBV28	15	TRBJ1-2	CASRVIVGQSYGYTF
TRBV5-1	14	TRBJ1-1	CASTLASMNTEAFF
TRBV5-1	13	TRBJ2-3	CASRGPGTDTQYF
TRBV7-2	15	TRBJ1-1	CASSYPRTGNTEAFF
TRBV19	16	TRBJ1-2	CASSISEPRAPYGYTF
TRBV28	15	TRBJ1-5	CASRIGTAGSQPQHF
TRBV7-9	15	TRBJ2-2	CASSSGLANTGELFF
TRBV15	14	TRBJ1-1	CATRGKLGVTEAFF
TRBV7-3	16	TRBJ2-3	CASSQSRDTGTDTQYF
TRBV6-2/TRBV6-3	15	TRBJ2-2	CASSYRQGNTGELFF
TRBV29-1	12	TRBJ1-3	CSVRTSGNTIYF
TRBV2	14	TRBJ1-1	CASTGVTGSTEAFF
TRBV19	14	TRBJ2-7	CASSRRTGTYEQYF
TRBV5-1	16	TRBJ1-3	CASSLAGGTYGNTIYF
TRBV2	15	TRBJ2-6	CASSDRGSGANVLTF
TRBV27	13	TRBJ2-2	CASRTPPTGELFF
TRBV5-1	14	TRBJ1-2	CASSLGQHTDGYTF
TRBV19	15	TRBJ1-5	CASKSLVYPNQPQHF
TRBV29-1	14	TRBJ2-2	CSVEGQSNTGELFF
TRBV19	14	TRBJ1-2	CASSIGGQGGGYTF
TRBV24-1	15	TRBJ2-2	CATRSGTGESGELFF
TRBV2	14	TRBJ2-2	CASRGQGNAGELFF
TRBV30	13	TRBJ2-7	CAWSSGNSYEQYF
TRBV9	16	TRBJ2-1	CASSAQAQGAYNEQFF